What follows is one T cell receptor (beta chain) and its context. Trimming cost V 4 bases and J 1 base, with 3 bases left between them. This CDR3 spans 12 amino acids. Germline V gene data show CDR1 as WNHNN and CDR2 as SYGVQD (reference sequence). This record belongs to a study of identifying expanded T cells in peripheral blood. Method: immunoSEQ multiplex PCR; TCRdb's copy keeps in-frame clones and lacks some. Of some 77,000 clones listed, more than 70% are singletons. V gene TRBV10-1 combines with J gene TRBJ2-3; D gene unclear. The source of this sequence is a person between 18 and 70 years old in good health. The sample taken for sequencing was blood. CDR3 amino acids: CASSAGTDTQYF. The CDR3 nucleotides are TGCGCCAGCAGTGCCGGCACAGATACGCAGTATTTT.